This passage covers 27 T cell receptor beta chains from one sample sequenced in a study of blood T cell repertoires in COVID-19 (dated by TCRdb to about 2020). Libraries were made using the immunoSEQ multiplex PCR assay. TCRdb obtained this table from immuneACCESS and retained in-frame rearrangements with V and J assigned. These tables miss some clones; where compared with another copy, unresolved V genes account for less than half of the shortfall, and the remainder is unexplained. For this sample the table gives 250,000 or so clones, of which more than 75% were detected only once. Together, the top ten hold about 1.6% of the sample. The sequenced sample was PBMCs or T cells enriched from blood (not recorded which). Source of these receptors: a man aged 40-49 years who had recovered from COVID-19.

The rearrangement joins TRBV24-1 to TRBJ2-7, with D possibly being TRBD1 (6 bases). This CDR3 comprises 14 residues. V was cut by 7 bases and J by 3 bases, with 15 bases left in between. Germline CDR1 and CDR2: KGHDR and SFDVKD. CDR3 amino acids: CATRGQPGLYEQYF. In DNA form, the CDR3 reads TGTGCCACCAGAGGACAGCCCGGACTCTACGAGCAGTACTTC.

This clone was found a few times. The genes are TRBV5-4 and TRBJ2-1; 8 nucleotides match TRBD2. Germline CDR1 reads SGHNT; CDR2 reads YYREEE (reference sequence). The CDR3 contains 16 residues. The junction had 8 bases not matched to a gene; V was cut back by 6 bases and J by 0 bases. CDR3 protein: CASTGGGGSSYNEQFF. In DNA form, the CDR3 reads TGTGCCAGCACCGGGGGCGGGGGGAGCTCCTACAATGAGCAGTTCTTC. Together with reference TRBV5-4 and TRBJ2-1, the CDR3 gives the full variable domain: ETGVTQSPTHLIKTRGQQVTLRCSSQSGHNTVSWYQQALGQGPQFIFQYYREEENGRGNFPPRFSGLQFPNYSSELNVNALELDDSALYLCASTGGGGSSYNEQFFGPGTRLTVL.

V is TRBV2 and J is TRBJ2-3; possible D gene TRBD2, 5 bases. The V and J ends lost 6 bases and 4 bases respectively, with 23 bases between them. CDR3 length: 17 amino acids. CDR1 and CDR2 (germline): SNHLY, FYNNEI. The CDR3 loop reads CASRDSLKMESPDTQYF. Written as DNA, the CDR3 is TGTGCCAGCAGGGACTCTCTTAAGATGGAGTCGCCAGATACGCAGTATTTT.

The V gene is TRBV29-1, the J gene TRBJ2-5, with 12 nucleotides matching TRBD1. V lost 7 bases to trimming and J lost 3 bases; unmatched junction nucleotides: 6. This CDR3 spans 14 amino acids. Per germline, CDR1 SQVTM and CDR2 ANQGSEA. CDR3: CSGGTGGLEETQYF. The CDR3 DNA reads TGCAGCGGAGGGACAGGGGGCCTAGAAGAGACCCAGTACTTC.

This rearrangement joins TRBV7-3 to TRBJ2-2; 12 nucleotides align to TRBD1. V gave up 6 bases and J gave up 2 bases; unmatched junction bases: 7. Germline-derived CDR1 and CDR2 are SGHTA and FQGTGA. The CDR3 loop spans 17 amino acids. The chain's CDR3 is CASRPGDRGPNTGELFF. CDR3 coding DNA: TGTGCCAGCAGACCCGGGGACAGGGGGCCTAACACCGGGGAGCTGTTTTTT.

This sequence joins TRBV10-3 and TRBJ1-5; D gene uncertain. Germline values: CDR1 ENHRY, CDR2 SYGVKD. Between the trimmed V and J ends, which lost 1 base and 4 bases, there was a span of 8 bases. The CDR3 runs 14 residues. CDR3 sequence reads: CAISELQLNQPQHF. Here the CDR3 DNA reads TGTGCCATCAGTGAGTTACAGCTGAATCAGCCCCAGCATTTT.

The J gene is TRBJ1-4, the V gene TRBV7-8, with a tentative D call TRBD1 (6 bases). The CDR3 consists of 16 residues. CDR1 and CDR2 (germline): SGHVS, FQNEAQ. Trimming took off 5 bases at V and 4 bases at J, with 17 bases between the two ends. This CDR3 reads CASSPDGGGLNEKLFF. CDR3 coding DNA: TGTGCCAGCAGCCCCGATGGTGGGGGCCTTAATGAAAAACTGTTTTTT.

This chain connects TRBV9 to TRBJ2-2; D is undetermined. Between the trimmed V and J ends, which lost 1 base and 7 bases, there was a span of 11 bases. The CDR3 runs 14 residues. Germline V gene data show CDR1 as SGDLS and CDR2 as YYNGEE. The CDR3: CASSVPPVSGELFF. The CDR3 region has the DNA TGTGCCAGCAGCGTACCACCGGTTAGCGGGGAGCTGTTTTTT.

This clone was seen more than once but under ten times. The CDR3 region is CASSFTRGRAEAFF. For the CDR3, the DNA is TGTGCCAGCAGCTTTACCAGGGGGCGGGCTGAAGCTTTCTTT. The rearrangement links TRBV11-2 to TRBJ1-1; 8 bases align to TRBD1. With 3 bases clipped from V and 6 bases from J, the junction kept 6 bases outside the gene matches. The CDR3 runs 14 residues. CDR1 SGHAT and CDR2 FQNNGV come from the germline V gene.

This clone was seen just once. The chain joins TRBV12-5 to TRBJ2-5; D is undetermined. Germline V gene sequence: CDR1 LGHNT, CDR2 FRNRAP. This CDR3 comprises 11 residues. V was trimmed by 7 bases and J by 5 bases, leaving 8 bases between them. The CDR3, as DNA: TGTGCTAGTGCACTCAGGGAGACCCAGTACTTC. It encodes CASALRETQYF.

The V and J genes are TRBV18 and TRBJ2-1; TRBD1 matches at 8 bases. Germline CDR1 reads KGHSH; CDR2 reads LQKENI. V gave up 8 bases and J gave up 0 bases; unmatched junction bases: 24. CDR3 size: 21 residues. CDR3 in amino acids: CASPYLDRDCSPTSSYNEQFF. Written as DNA, the CDR3 is TGTGCCAGCCCTTACCTGGACAGGGATTGTTCACCCACAAGCTCCTACAATGAGCAGTTCTTC.

This clone was seen once. The chain has TRBV10-3 and TRBJ2-2, with TRBD2 identical over 12 bases. This CDR3 region has 15 residues. Germline lookup yields CDR1 ENHRY and CDR2 SYGVKD. Trimming took 4 bases from V and 7 from J; bases not matched to a gene: 4. CDR3 coding DNA: TGTGCCATCAGTGGACTAGCGGGAGATGACGGGGAGCTGTTTTTT. Protein: CAISGLAGDDGELFF.

This chain connects TRBV6-5 to TRBJ1-4; 7 nucleotides agree with TRBD1. From germline, CDR1 is MNHEY and CDR2 SVGAGI. The junction had 5 bases not matched to a gene; V was cut back by 7 bases and J by 0 bases. CDR3 length equals 15 residues. CDR3 nucleotides: TGTGCCAGCAAGGCAGGGACAGCAACTAATGAAAAACTGTTTTTT. Protein sequence: CASKAGTATNEKLFF.

This clone was picked up a small number of times. The chain links TRBV4-1 to TRBJ2-7; 8 positions agree with TRBD2. Germline CDR1 reads MGHRA; CDR2 reads YSYEKL. There are 16 residues in the CDR3. Germline trimming cut 4 bases from V and 7 bases from J; bases unmatched to any gene: 15. CDR3 sequence: CASSPAESGSREEQYF. CDR3 sequence (DNA): TGCGCCAGCAGCCCCGCCGAAAGCGGGAGTAGGGAGGAGCAGTACTTC.

The gene calls are TRBV29-1 and TRBJ1-5, with a weak D call TRBD1 (5 bases). The V gene's germline CDR1 is SQVTM and CDR2 ANQGSEA. Trimming shortened V by 6 bases and J by 2 bases, and 11 bases separated the two germline ends. CDR3 length: 13 amino acids. The CDR3 DNA is TGCAGCGTCGCCGGGACTGGCAATCAGCCCCAGCATTTT. The encoded protein is CSVAGTGNQPQHF.

A word on this clone: This sequence may be a read error, since a much larger clone differs from it by one base. The chain recombines TRBV7-2 with TRBJ1-2; D is perhaps TRBD1 (6 bases). The CDR3 is made up of 13 amino acids. Germline V gene lookup returns CDR1 SGHTA and CDR2 FQGNSA. Trimming pared 1 base from V and 3 bases from J, leaving 6 bases between. CDR3 nucleotide sequence: TGTGCCAGCAGCTTAGACAGGGACTATGGCTACACCTTC. Residues: CASSLDRDYGYTF.

The CDR3 is CASSLVAGEKGYGYTF. CDR3 nucleotide sequence: TGTGCCAGCAGCTTAGTGGCAGGGGAAAAGGGCTATGGCTACACCTTC. This sequence joins TRBV7-8 and TRBJ1-2; tentatively, D is TRBD1 (6 bases). V was pared by 1 base and J by 4 bases, with 16 bases between. The CDR3 has 16 amino acids. Germline assignment: CDR1 SGHVS and CDR2 FQNEAQ.

J is TRBJ2-2 and V is TRBV5-8; D is possibly TRBD2 (5 bases). This CDR3 has 14 amino acids. Germline V lookup: CDR1 SGHTS, CDR2 YDEGEE. V lost 4 bases to trimming and J lost 4 bases, with 11 bases between them. CDR3 sequence: CASSLLRGTGELFF. The DNA for the CDR3 is TGTGCCAGCAGCCTACTCCGGGGCACCGGGGAGCTGTTTTTT.

This rearrangement joins TRBV11-3 to TRBJ2-5, with a weak D call TRBD2 (5 bases). This CDR3 spans 15 amino acids. Germline V gene data show CDR1 as SGHNT and CDR2 as YENEEA. V shed 0 bases and J shed 2 bases, with 10 bases lying between them. CDR3 sequence reads: CASSLEGAPQETQYF. In DNA, the CDR3 is TGTGCCAGCAGCTTAGAGGGAGCGCCGCAAGAGACCCAGTACTTC. Full variable domain (outside the CDR3, taken from reference TRBV11-3 and TRBJ2-5): EAGVVQSPRYKIIEKKQPVAFWCNPISGHNTLYWYLQNLGQGPELLIRYENEEAVDDSQLPKDRFSAERLKGVDSTLKIQPAELGDSAVYLCASSLEGAPQETQYFGPGTRLLVL.

The chain recombines TRBV28 with TRBJ1-3; D call uncertain. The V end lost 8 bases, the J end lost 2 bases, and 7 bases lay between the germline ends. CDR1 and CDR2 from the germline V gene are MDHEN and SYDVKM. CDR3 length: 12 residues. For the CDR3, the DNA is TGTGCCAGCTATGCGGCTGGAAACACCATATATTTT. Residues: CASYAAGNTIYF.

Turning to this clone: A read error may explain this, as a much larger clone is one base away. The chain combines TRBV7-2 with TRBJ1-2, with TRBD1 identical over 7 bases. V dropped 5 bases and J dropped 2; count of bases not matched to a gene: 2. Germline CDR1 reads SGHTA; CDR2 reads FQGNSA. The CDR3 extends over 13 amino acids. The CDR3 reads CASSRDSNYGYTF. The CDR3, as DNA: TGTGCCAGCAGCAGGGACAGCAACTATGGCTACACCTTC.

The V call is TRBV7-9, the J call TRBJ2-7, with D perhaps TRBD1 (6 bases). The CDR3 spans 16 residues. Germline CDR1 is SEHNR and CDR2 is FQNEAQ (reference sequence). With 4 bases removed from V and 0 bases from J, the gap between germline ends came to 16 bases. The CDR3: CASSSYAGTNSYEQYF. The CDR3 nucleotides read TGTGCCAGCAGCTCTTACGCCGGGACAAACTCCTACGAGCAGTACTTC.

The V and J genes are TRBV4-1 and TRBJ1-2; D is unresolved. Germline CDR1 reads MGHRA; CDR2 reads YSYEKL. V was pared by 2 bases and J by 5 bases, with 9 bases between. The CDR3 contains 13 residues. CDR3 in DNA: TGCGCCAGCAGCCAAAGTCAGTCTTATGGCTACACCTTC. It codes for CASSQSQSYGYTF.

In this sample, this clone turned up a few times. The V call is TRBV6-5, the J call TRBJ1-2; perhaps TRBD1 as D (6 bases). The CDR3 covers 15 residues. Germline V gives CDR1 MNHEY, CDR2 SVGAGI. The V and J ends lost 0 bases and 0 bases respectively, with 8 bases between them. The CDR3: CASSYSDRPNYGYTF. CDR3 coding DNA: TGTGCCAGCAGTTACTCGGACAGACCTAACTATGGCTACACCTTC.

The rearrangement joins TRBV20-1 to TRBJ2-7; D gene ambiguous. The CDR3 contains 11 residues. With 5 bases removed from V and 3 bases from J, the gap between germline ends came to 8 bases. Germline V gene lookup returns CDR1 DFQATT and CDR2 SNEGSKA (reference sequence). CDR3 sequence reads: CSAVTVYEQYF. CDR3 coding DNA: TGCAGTGCTGTGACTGTCTACGAGCAGTACTTC.

The chain is built from TRBV9 and TRBJ1-4; tentatively, D is TRBD1 (5 bases). Trimming removed 0 bases at V and 3 bases at J, with 9 bases between. The CDR3 is made up of 15 amino acids. Germline V gives CDR1 SGDLS, CDR2 YYNGEE. CDR3 nucleotides: TGTGCCAGCAGCGTAGCAGGGTCCTCTAATGAAAAACTGTTTTTT. Translated, it gives CASSVAGSSNEKLFF.

The rearrangement links TRBV3-1 (or the pseudogene TRBV3-2) to TRBJ1-1, with D unclear. The CDR3 has 13 amino acids. V lost 2 bases and J lost 10, with 14 bases in between. Germline V gene data show CDR1 as LGHDT and CDR2 as YNNKEL (reference sequence). CDR3 loop: CASSQPGGSAAFF. The CDR3 region has the DNA TGTGCCAGCAGCCAACCCGGAGGGTCAGCAGCTTTCTTT.